Here is one TCR beta chain with its context. Then a second PCR, running roughly 6 to 11 cycles, was carried out with a sample-barcoded 5' primer and a J-beta primer mix. MiXCR, applied by TCRdb to the 5' RACE reads, yields one record per CDR3 protein. The table has around 1,500,000 distinct CDR3 sequences, around 42% seen once. The data belong to a study of blood T cells in healthy people across ages. There are 14 residues in the CDR3. V lost 10 bases to trimming and J lost 2 bases; unmatched junction nucleotides: 8. Germline V CDR1 and CDR2: SGHAT, FQNNGV. The clonotype comes from a woman aged 18-35 years in good health. The chain couples TRBV11-2 to TRBJ1-3; 7 bases map to TRBD1. Sequenced material: blood. The CDR3 nucleotides read TGTGCCACCACGACGACAGGGCCTGGAAACACCATATATTTT. Protein: CATTTTGPGNTIYF. The whole variable domain, remainder taken from reference TRBV11-2 and TRBJ1-3, is EAGVAQSPRYKIIEKRQSVAFWCNPISGHATLYWYQQILGQGPKLLIQFQNNGVVDDSQLPKDRFSAERLKGVDSTLKIQPAKLEDSAVYLCATTTTGPGNTIYFGEGSWLTVV.